A single sample gave rise to the 5 T cell receptor beta chains below, sequenced in a study of blood T cell repertoires in COVID-19. The repertoire was sequenced with immunoSEQ multiplex PCR; TCRdb's copy has only in-frame clones and lacks some. This table holds 120,000 or so clones, roughly four fifths found once. Specimen: peripheral blood. These receptors all come from a man between 60 and 75 years old with acute or convalescent COVID-19.

This chain joins TRBV3-1 (or the pseudogene TRBV3-2) and TRBJ2-5; 7 nucleotides match TRBD2. The CDR3 length is 14 residues. The germline gives CDR1 LGHDT, CDR2 YNNKEL (reference sequence). V trimming: 3 bases; J trimming: 5 bases; junction bases outside the gene matches: 6. The chain's CDR3 is CASSHQGGSETQYF. The CDR3 nucleotides are TGTGCCAGCAGCCACCAGGGCGGGAGTGAGACCCAGTACTTC.

As to this clone: One end of the junction is discordant with germline, which a read error may explain. Other DNA sequences within the sample encode an identical CDR3. The V call is TRBV28, the J call TRBJ2-7, with 7 positions matching TRBD1. CDR3 size: 14 residues. Per the germline V gene, CDR1 is MDHEN and CDR2 is SYDVKM. This CDR3 is CASSFSSRGYEQYF. The CDR3 DNA follows: TGTGCCAGCAGTTTCTCTAGCAGGGGGTACGAGCAGTATTTC.

This clone was counted once. This chain links TRBV7-9 with TRBJ2-3, with 12 bases matching TRBD2. The CDR3 is made up of 14 amino acids. The germline V gene has CDR1 SEHNR and CDR2 FQNEAQ (reference sequence). V lost 10 bases and J lost 0; bases outside the gene matches: 2. CDR3 nucleotide sequence: TGTGCCAAGGGGACTAGCGGGAGCACAGATACGCAGTATTTT. Translation: CAKGTSGSTDTQYF.

This clone is a singleton in its sample. The chain joins TRBV2 to TRBJ2-5, with 7 bases aligning to TRBD2. V lost 4 bases, J lost 4 bases, and 9 bases stayed unmatched. From germline, CDR1 is SNHLY and CDR2 FYNNEI. The CDR3 sequence is 15 residues long. The CDR3 sequence is CASSVEAGVGETQYF. For the CDR3, the DNA is TGTGCCAGCAGTGTTGAGGCGGGAGTAGGAGAGACCCAGTACTTC.

This chain links TRBV27 with TRBJ2-5; D remains unclear. CDR1 is MNHEY, CDR2 SMNVEV, per germline (reference sequence). V was pared by 10 bases and J by 0 bases, with 18 bases between. The length of the CDR3 is 15 residues. This CDR3 reads CATRRSPLYQETQYF. DNA for the CDR3: TGTGCCACGAGGCGCAGCCCCCTGTACCAAGAGACCCAGTACTTC.